One sample yielded the 10 T cell receptor beta chains listed below, sequenced in a study of OX40 agonist ivuxolimab in advanced cancers. This table comes from immunoSEQ multiplex PCR, and its TCRdb copy is limited to in-frame clones, with some not included. The sample has 40,000 to 60,000 clones, around 81% seen once; the top ten hold about 5.8%. The input for sequencing was CD4+ or CD8+ T cells sorted from blood, taken in a trial of the OX40 agonist ivuxolimab. The receptors stem from an adult with an advanced solid tumor such as melanoma, head and neck, liver or kidney cancer.

J is TRBJ2-7 and V is TRBV9, with 12 bases fitting TRBD2. The ends lost 3 bases at V and 4 bases at J; junction bases unmatched: 8. In germline, CDR1 is SGDLS, CDR2 YYNGEE. The CDR3 totals 16 residues. Here the CDR3 reads CASSEGLAGLGYEQYF. Written as DNA, the CDR3 is TGTGCCAGCAGCGAGGGACTAGCGGGCCTGGGGTACGAGCAGTACTTC.

This chain uses TRBV29-1 with TRBJ2-1; 11 bases fit TRBD1. J gave up 6 bases and V 2 bases, and 3 bases lay outside the gene matches. This CDR3 is built from 14 residues. Germline V gene sequence: CDR1 SQVTM, CDR2 ANQGSEA. The DNA for the CDR3 is TGCAGCGTTGAATATGGGACAGGGGGCAATGAGCAGTTCTTC. Translated: CSVEYGTGGNEQFF.

The chain links TRBV4-1 to TRBJ2-7; 11 bases align to TRBD2. The V gene end was trimmed by 1 base and the J gene end by 1 base; junction bases not matched to a gene: 9. The CDR3 totals 18 residues. Germline loops: CDR1 MGHRA, CDR2 YSYEKL. CDR3 DNA sequence: TGCGCCAGCAGCCAAGTCTGGGCGACTAGCGGGGATTCCTACGAGCAGTACTTC. Translated: CASSQVWATSGDSYEQYF.

V gene TRBV7-2 combines with J gene TRBJ1-2, with 7 bases aligning to TRBD1. There are 14 residues in the CDR3. V lost 1 base, J lost 4 bases, and 3 bases stayed unmatched. Germline-derived CDR1 and CDR2 are SGHTA and FQGNSA. The CDR3 bases are TGTGCCAGCAGCTTAGTAGGGGGCGGCTATGGCTACACCTTC. It is translated as CASSLVGGGYGYTF.

The chain recombines TRBV9 with TRBJ2-2, with D possibly being TRBD1 or TRBD2 (5 bases each). The CDR3 loop spans 17 amino acids. The germline CDR1 and CDR2 sequences are SGDLS and YYNGEE. V was shortened by 2 bases and J by 0 bases, with 14 bases between the two germline ends. The CDR3 DNA sequence: TGTGCCAGCAGCGTCCCGGGACGCAGAGCGAACACCGGGGAGCTGTTTTTT. This sequence encodes CASSVPGRRANTGELFF.

This chain uses TRBV28 with TRBJ1-4; no definite D call. CDR1 is MDHEN and CDR2 is SYDVKM in the germline V gene. The CDR3 consists of 15 residues. Trimming cost V 7 bases and J 7 bases, with 19 bases left between them. CDR3 region: CASTLTRGSGEKLFF. CDR3 DNA sequence: TGTGCCAGCACCCTAACACGGGGTAGTGGTGAAAAACTGTTTTTT.

The gene calls are TRBV27 and TRBJ2-3; maybe TRBD2 (5 bases). V lost 7 bases and J 0 bases, leaving 14 bases between the germline ends. The length of the CDR3 is 15 residues. Looked up from germline, CDR1 is MNHEY and CDR2 is SMNVEV (reference sequence). The CDR3 region is CASNTFQRSTDTQYF. CDR3 nucleotide sequence: TGTGCCAGCAACACTTTTCAGCGGAGCACAGATACGCAGTATTTT.

This clone has ten or more counts. V is TRBV5-1 and J is TRBJ2-2, with D possibly matching TRBD2 (6 bases). V gave up 4 bases and J gave up 4 bases, with 14 bases separating them. CDR1 and CDR2 (germline): SGHRS, YFSETQ. CDR3 length: 15 residues. CDR3 bases: TGCGCCAGCAGCATATACGGGACTGGCACCGGGGAGCTGTTTTTT. Translating gives CASSIYGTGTGELFF.

The chain carries TRBV28 and TRBJ1-4; TRBD1 is a possible D gene (5 bases). The CDR3 sequence is 15 residues long. V was pared by 3 bases and J by 8 bases, with 16 bases between. Germline V gene data show CDR1 as MDHEN and CDR2 as SYDVKM. The CDR3 nucleotides read TGTGCCAGCAGTTTCTTTGGGGGTGATCTCGAAAAACTGTTTTTT. Protein sequence: CASSFFGGDLEKLFF.

This CDR3 reads CASTSLNTGELFF. The CDR3 nucleotides are TGTGCCAGCACCTCGCTGAACACCGGGGAGCTGTTTTTT. The rearrangement joins TRBV6-1 to TRBJ2-2; D ambiguous. V lost 7 bases and J 1 base, leaving 7 bases between the germline ends. CDR3 size: 13 residues. Germline V gene sequence: CDR1 MNHNS, CDR2 SASEGT.